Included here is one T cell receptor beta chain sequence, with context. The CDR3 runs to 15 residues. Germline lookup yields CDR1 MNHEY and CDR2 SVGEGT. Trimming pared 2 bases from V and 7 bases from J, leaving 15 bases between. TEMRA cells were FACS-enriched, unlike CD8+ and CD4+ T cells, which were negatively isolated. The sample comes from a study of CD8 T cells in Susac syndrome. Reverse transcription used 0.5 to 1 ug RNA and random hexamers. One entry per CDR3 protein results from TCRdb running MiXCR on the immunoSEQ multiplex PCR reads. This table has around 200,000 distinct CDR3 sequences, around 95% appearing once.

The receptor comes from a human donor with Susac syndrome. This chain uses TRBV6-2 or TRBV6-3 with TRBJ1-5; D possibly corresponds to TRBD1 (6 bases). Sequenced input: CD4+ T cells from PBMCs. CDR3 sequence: CASSYQSTGLQPQHF. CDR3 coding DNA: TGTGCCAGCAGTTACCAATCAACAGGGTTGCAGCCCCAGCATTTT.